The 9 T cell receptor beta chains below all came from one sample that was sequenced in a study of OX40 agonist ivuxolimab in advanced cancers. The data were produced by immunoSEQ multiplex PCR, yet TCRdb's version contains in-frame clones alone and is incomplete. This sample has about 50,000 clones, with around 80% found just once. The sequenced sample was CD4+ or CD8+ T cells sorted from blood, obtained in a trial of the OX40 agonist ivuxolimab. The receptors derive from an adult with an advanced solid tumor such as melanoma, head and neck, liver or kidney cancer.

The genes are TRBV4-3 and TRBJ1-1; tentative D call: TRBD1 (6 bases). This CDR3 is 17 amino acids long. CDR1 and CDR2 (germline): LGHNA, YSLEER. V was clipped by 0 bases and J by 1 base, with 15 bases between them. This chain's CDR3 is CASSQDTIGTQNTEAFF. CDR3 DNA: TGCGCCAGCAGCCAAGACACTATCGGGACACAGAACACTGAAGCTTTCTTT.

The chain links TRBV5-8 to TRBJ1-2; 9 bases fit TRBD1. In germline, CDR1 is SGHTS, CDR2 YDEGEE. Losses at the gene ends were 4 bases for V and 4 bases for J; bases not matched to a gene: 8. The CDR3 has 15 amino acids. CDR3 coding DNA: TGTGCCAGCAGCCCGGACAGGGGAGAGGGCTATGGCTACACCTTC. This gives the protein CASSPDRGEGYGYTF. Filled out from reference TRBV5-8 and TRBJ1-2, the complete variable domain reads EAGVTQSPTHLIKTRGQQATLRCSPISGHTSVYWYQQALGLGLQFLLWYDEGEERNRGNFPPRFSGRQFPNYSSELNVNALELEDSALYLCASSPDRGEGYGYTFGSGTRLTVV.

The chain's CDR3 is CASSGLAGADLGSYNEQFF. The CDR3 DNA reads as TGTGCCAGCAGTGGACTAGCGGGAGCAGATTTAGGCTCCTACAATGAGCAGTTCTTC. This sequence joins TRBV2 and TRBJ2-1; 12 bases agree with TRBD2. In germline, CDR1 is SNHLY, CDR2 FYNNEI. Unmatched junction bases numbered 10, after V lost 4 bases and J lost 0 bases. The CDR3 length is 19 residues.

The chain combines TRBV18 with TRBJ1-4; perhaps TRBD1 as D (6 bases). This CDR3 contains 14 residues. Trimming pared 1 base from V and 5 bases from J, leaving 8 bases between. Germline V gene lookup returns CDR1 KGHSH and CDR2 LQKENI. CDR3 region: CASSPRGGNEKLFF. The CDR3 bases are TGTGCCAGCTCACCACGAGGGGGGAATGAAAAACTGTTTTTT.

The J gene is TRBJ1-1, the V gene TRBV7-9; D remains unclear. The CDR3 spans 15 residues. V shed 5 bases and J shed 1 base, with 14 bases lying between them. Germline V CDR1 and CDR2: SEHNR, FQNEAQ (reference sequence). In nucleotides, the CDR3 is TGTGCCAGCAGCCCCGGTTCCTTCTGGAACACTGAAGCTTTCTTT. Its protein is CASSPGSFWNTEAFF. The full variable domain, rest sourced from reference TRBV7-9 and TRBJ1-1, is DTGVSQNPRHKITKRGQNVTFRCDPISEHNRLYWYRQTLGQGPEFLTYFQNEAQLEKSRLLSDRFSAERPKGSFSTLEIQRTEQGDSAMYLCASSPGSFWNTEAFFGQGTRLTVV.

This chain uses TRBV18 with TRBJ1-2; 7 bases match TRBD1. The CDR3 consists of 15 residues. Germline values: CDR1 KGHSH, CDR2 LQKENI. J was trimmed by 4 bases and V by 1 base; bases with no gene match: 6. The CDR3 spells CASSPRQGESYGYTF. CDR3 DNA sequence: TGTGCCAGCTCACCACGGCAGGGGGAGAGCTATGGCTACACCTTC.

This chain connects TRBV18 to TRBJ2-5, with a weak D call TRBD1 (5 bases). The V gene's germline CDR1 is KGHSH and CDR2 LQKENI. The CDR3 contains 18 residues. V shed 2 bases and J shed 4 bases, with 23 bases lying between them. CDR3 region: CASSPDQDIPGNRETQYF. The CDR3 DNA follows: TGTGCCAGCTCACCAGATCAAGATATTCCAGGGAATAGAGAGACCCAGTACTTC.

The J gene is TRBJ1-2, the V gene TRBV7-6; D call uncertain. The CDR3 covers 16 residues. The germline CDR1 and CDR2 sequences are SGHVS and FNYEAQ. V lost 1 base to trimming and J lost 2 bases, with 14 bases between them. The CDR3 reads CASSLGSIAPNYGYTF. CDR3 coding DNA: TGTGCCAGCAGCTTAGGGTCAATCGCCCCGAACTATGGCTACACCTTC.

The chain couples TRBV7-6 to TRBJ2-1; 7 bases fit TRBD2. This CDR3 is 15 amino acids long. CDR1 is SGHVS, CDR2 FNYEAQ, per germline. V trimming: 1 base; J trimming: 4 bases; junction bases outside the gene matches: 4. CDR3 in DNA: TGTGCCAGCAGCTTAGGGGAGGGGCTATACAATGAGCAGTTCTTC. As protein: CASSLGEGLYNEQFF.